Below, one T cell receptor beta chain is given with its context. The PCR made use of 60 Vbeta and 13 Jbeta primers. Here immunoSEQ multiplex PCR was the method, and the copy in TCRdb shows in-frame clones only, minus some. The top ten clones hold about 5% of a sample with over 95,000 clones, around 77% of them seen once. Per germline, CDR1 GTSNPN and CDR2 SVGIG (reference sequence). Trimming stripped 7 bases from V and 3 bases from J, with 13 bases between. This CDR3 is 13 amino acids long. This sample is part of a study of cytomegalovirus exposure and HLA in healthy donors. What was sequenced was PBMCs. This chain uses TRBV30 with TRBJ1-3; D is perhaps TRBD1 (5 bases). The receptor was isolated from a woman aged 25 to 39 in good health and CMV-seropositive. CDR3 in DNA: TGTGCCTCGGAACAGGTTAATGGAAACACCATATATTTT. Its protein product is CASEQVNGNTIYF.